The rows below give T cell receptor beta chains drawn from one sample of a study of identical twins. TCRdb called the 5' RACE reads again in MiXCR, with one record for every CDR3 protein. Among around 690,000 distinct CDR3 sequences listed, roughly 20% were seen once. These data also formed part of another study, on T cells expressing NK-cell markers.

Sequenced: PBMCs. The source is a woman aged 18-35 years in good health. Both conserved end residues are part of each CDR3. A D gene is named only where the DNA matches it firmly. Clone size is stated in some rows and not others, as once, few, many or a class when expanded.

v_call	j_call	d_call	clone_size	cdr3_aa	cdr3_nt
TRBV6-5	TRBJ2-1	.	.	CASSYARIRNEQFF	TGTGCCAGCAGTTACGCCAGGATTAGGAATGAGCAGTTCTTC
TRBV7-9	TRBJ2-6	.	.	CASSFYRNLRGANVLTF	TGTGCCAGCAGCTTCTACAGAAATCTTAGGGGGGCCAACGTCCTGACTTTC
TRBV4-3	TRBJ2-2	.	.	CASSQDARSGELFF	TGCGCCAGCAGCCAAGATGCAAGATCCGGGGAGCTGTTTTTT
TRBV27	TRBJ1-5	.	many	CASRGRGYQPQHF	TGTGCCAGCAGGGGACGTGGCTATCAGCCCCAGCATTTT
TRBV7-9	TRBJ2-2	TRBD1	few	CASPSSGTGVFTGELFF	TGTGCCAGCCCTTCGTCCGGGACAGGGGTCTTCACCGGGGAGCTGTTTTTT
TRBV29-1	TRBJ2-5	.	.	CSYLEGPQETQYF	TGCAGCTACCTTGAGGGGCCACAAGAGACCCAGTACTTC
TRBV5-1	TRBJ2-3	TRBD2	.	CASREAGEYWSTDTQYF	TGCGCCAGCAGAGAAGCGGGAGAGTACTGGAGCACAGATACGCAGTATTTT
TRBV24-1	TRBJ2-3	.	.	CATSDPGAAGSTDTQYF	TGTGCCACCAGTGATCCTGGAGCGGCGGGAAGCACAGATACGCAGTATTTT
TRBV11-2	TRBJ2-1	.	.	CASSFLASNIYNEQFF	TGTGCCAGCAGCTTTCTAGCGTCTAACATCTACAATGAGCAGTTCTTC
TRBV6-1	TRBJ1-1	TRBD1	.	CASSHRDRGNTEAFF	TGTGCCAGCAGCCATCGGGACAGGGGGAACACTGAAGCTTTCTTT
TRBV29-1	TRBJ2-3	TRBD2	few	CSVTGTSGNPSTDTQYF	TGCAGCGTCACCGGGACTAGCGGGAACCCTAGCACAGATACGCAGTATTTT
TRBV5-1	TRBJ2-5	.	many	CASSLGGGPPQETQYF	TGCGCCAGCAGCTTGGGGGGGGGCCCCCCCCAAGAGACCCAGTACTTC
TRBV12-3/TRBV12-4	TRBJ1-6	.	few	CASNDGGPPLHF	TGTGCCAGCAACGACGGCGGTCCACCCCTCCACTTT
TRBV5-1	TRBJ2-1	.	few	CASGPPAPRNEQFF	TGCGCCAGCGGCCCCCCGGCCCCACGGAATGAGCAGTTCTTC
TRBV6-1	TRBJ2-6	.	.	CASTSAGANVLTF	TGTGCCAGCACATCAGCTGGGGCCAACGTCCTGACTTTC
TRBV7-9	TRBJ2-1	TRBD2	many	CASRSGGGYEQFF	TGTGCCAGCAGGAGCGGGGGGGGCTATGAGCAGTTCTTC
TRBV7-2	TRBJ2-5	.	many	CASSFAGLRETQYF	TGTGCCAGCAGCTTTGCCGGCCTCAGGGAGACCCAGTACTTC
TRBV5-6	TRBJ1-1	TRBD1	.	CASTPGTGTTEAFF	TGTGCCAGCACTCCTGGGACAGGTACCACTGAAGCTTTCTTT
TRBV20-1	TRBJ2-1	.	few	CSARLDEQFF	TGCAGTGCTAGACTGGATGAGCAGTTCTTC
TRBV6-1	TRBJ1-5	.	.	CASTAGGNQPQHF	TGTGCCAGCACCGCAGGGGGCAATCAGCCCCAGCATTTT
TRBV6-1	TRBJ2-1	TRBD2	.	CASSKTSGRQFF	TGTGCCAGCAGTAAGACTAGCGGTCGGCAGTTCTTC
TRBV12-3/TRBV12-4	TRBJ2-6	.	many	CASSQINVLTF	TGTGCCAGCAGCCAAATTAACGTCCTGACTTTC
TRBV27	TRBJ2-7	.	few	CASGMVVGEQYF	TGTGCCAGCGGTATGGTGGTGGGCGAGCAGTACTTC
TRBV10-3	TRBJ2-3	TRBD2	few	CAIRRERGPYTDTQYF	TGTGCCATCAGGAGGGAGCGGGGGCCGTACACAGATACGCAGTATTTT
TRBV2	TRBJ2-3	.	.	CASSRPSENTQYF	TGTGCCAGCAGTAGGCCCTCGGAAAATACGCAGTATTTT
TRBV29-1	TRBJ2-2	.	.	CSVEDVQANTGELFF	TGCAGCGTTGAAGATGTCCAGGCGAACACCGGGGAGCTGTTTTTT
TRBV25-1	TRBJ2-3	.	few	CASSEVGGPDTQYF	TGTGCCAGCAGTGAAGTAGGGGGTCCGGATACGCAGTATTTT
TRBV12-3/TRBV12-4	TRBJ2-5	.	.	CASMAQGGGETQYF	TGTGCCAGCATGGCCCAGGGAGGGGGAGAGACCCAGTACTTC
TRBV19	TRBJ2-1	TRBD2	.	CASSNGGKNNEQFF	TGTGCCAGTAGTAACGGGGGGAAGAACAATGAGCAGTTCTTC
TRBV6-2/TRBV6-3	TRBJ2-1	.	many	CASSYGLTMNEQFF	TGTGCCAGCAGTTACGGACTCACCATGAATGAGCAGTTCTTC
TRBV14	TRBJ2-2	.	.	CASSRITGVRNTGELFF	TGTGCCAGCAGCCGAATCACGGGGGTGAGGAACACCGGGGAGCTGTTTTTT
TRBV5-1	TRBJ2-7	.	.	CASRTSPLGDEQYF	TGCGCCAGCAGAACTAGCCCTCTAGGGGACGAGCAGTACTTC
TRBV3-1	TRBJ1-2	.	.	CASSPVQGHGYTF	TGTGCCAGCAGCCCCGTACAGGGCCATGGCTACACCTTC
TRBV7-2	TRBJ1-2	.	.	CASSWVGYGYTF	TGTGCCAGCAGCTGGGTGGGGTATGGCTACACCTTC
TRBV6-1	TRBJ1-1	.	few	CASTKGVLDTEAFF	TGTGCCAGCACCAAGGGTGTTTTGGACACTGAAGCTTTCTTT
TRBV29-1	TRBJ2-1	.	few	CSALEGLGEQFF	TGCAGCGCCCTTGAGGGGCTGGGTGAGCAGTTCTTC
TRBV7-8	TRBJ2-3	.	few	CASSLGQGGVPDTQYF	TGTGCCAGCAGCTTAGGCCAGGGTGGGGTCCCAGATACGCAGTATTTT
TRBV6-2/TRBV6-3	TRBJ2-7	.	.	CASTWIGRTYEQYF	TGTGCCAGCACCTGGATAGGGCGGACCTACGAGCAGTACTTC
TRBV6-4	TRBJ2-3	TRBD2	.	CASSERGGPADTQYF	TGTGCCAGCAGTGAGCGGGGGGGGCCGGCAGATACGCAGTATTTT
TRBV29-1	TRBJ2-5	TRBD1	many	CSVGTGSETQYF	TGCAGCGTGGGGACAGGGTCGGAGACCCAGTACTTC
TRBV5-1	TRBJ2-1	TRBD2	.	CASSLDSGRYNEQFF	TGCGCCAGCAGCTTGGACAGCGGGAGGTACAATGAGCAGTTCTTC
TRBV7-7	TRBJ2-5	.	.	CASSSSRAPQETQYF	TGTGCTAGCAGCTCCTCCCGGGCACCTCAAGAGACCCAGTACTTC
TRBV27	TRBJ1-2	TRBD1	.	CASRLNRGKNYGYTF	TGTGCCAGCAGGCTGAACAGGGGAAAGAACTATGGCTACACCTTC
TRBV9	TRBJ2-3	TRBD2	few	CASSDRLAGSTDTQYF	TGTGCCAGCAGCGACAGACTAGCGGGGAGCACAGATACGCAGTATTTT
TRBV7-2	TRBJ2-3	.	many	CASSRDRSTDTQYF	TGTGCCAGCAGCCGTGACAGGTCCACAGATACGCAGTATTTT
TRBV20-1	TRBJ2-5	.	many	CSLGPGASETQYF	TGCAGTCTTGGGCCGGGGGCCTCAGAGACCCAGTACTTC
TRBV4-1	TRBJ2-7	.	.	CASSQWDGYEQYF	TGCGCCAGCAGCCAATGGGATGGCTACGAGCAGTACTTC
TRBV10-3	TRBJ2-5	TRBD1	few	CAISESGQGLRETQYF	TGTGCCATCAGTGAGTCGGGACAGGGGTTACGAGAGACCCAGTACTTC
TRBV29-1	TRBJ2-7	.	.	CSVGQRGYEQYF	TGCAGCGTTGGGCAGAGAGGCTACGAGCAGTACTTC
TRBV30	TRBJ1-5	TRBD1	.	CAWSAQGRDQPQHF	TGTGCCTGGAGTGCACAGGGGAGAGATCAGCCCCAGCATTTT